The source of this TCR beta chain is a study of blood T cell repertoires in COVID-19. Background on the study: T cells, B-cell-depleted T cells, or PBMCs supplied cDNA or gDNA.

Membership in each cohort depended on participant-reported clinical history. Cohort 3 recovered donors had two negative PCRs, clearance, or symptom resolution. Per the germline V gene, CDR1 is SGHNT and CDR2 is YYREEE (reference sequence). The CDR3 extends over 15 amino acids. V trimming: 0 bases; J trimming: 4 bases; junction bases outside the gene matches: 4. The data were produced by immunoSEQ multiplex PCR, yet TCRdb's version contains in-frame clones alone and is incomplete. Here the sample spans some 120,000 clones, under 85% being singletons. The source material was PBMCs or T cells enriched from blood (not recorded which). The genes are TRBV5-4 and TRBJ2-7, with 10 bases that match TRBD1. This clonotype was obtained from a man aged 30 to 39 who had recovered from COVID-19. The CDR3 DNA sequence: TGTGCCAGCAGCTTGGAAGGGACAGGGGAGTACGAGCAGTACTTC. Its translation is CASSLEGTGEYEQYF. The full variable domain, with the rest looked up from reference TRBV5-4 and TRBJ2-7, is ETGVTQSPTHLIKTRGQQVTLRCSSQSGHNTVSWYQQALGQGPQFIFQYYREEENGRGNFPPRFSGLQFPNYSSELNVNALELDDSALYLCASSLEGTGEYEQYFGPGTRLTVT.